This T cell receptor beta chain was profiled in a study of monozygotic twins with inflammatory bowel disease. Study findings and constraints: Clonotypes shared with others were fewer in IBD patients than in healthy twins, especially with disease activity. Ultimately, a single strong signal or clonotype associated with IBD was not supported. Among twins, concordant and discordant pairs did not differ in repertoire similarity, possibly from limited power.

This CDR3 is 11 amino acids long. CDR1 SGHVS and CDR2 FNYEAQ come from the germline V gene. Comments on this clonotype: The antigen is undetermined.

TCRdb reprocessed the 5' RACE reads and reports one entry per CDR3 protein, with no DNA. Listed are approximately 200,000 distinct CDR3 sequences; approximately 1.6% falls within the top ten. After skipping T cell sorting, the authors isolated total RNA from whole blood. The TCR comes from a human donor with ulcerative colitis or Crohn's disease, or a healthy co-twin of an affected twin (not recorded which). Sequencing used blood. This chain joins TRBV7-6 and TRBJ2-7; TCRdb picks TRBD1, but there is no DNA to check that call. CDR3 region: CASSLKGWQYF. Variable domain in full (rest from reference TRBV7-6 and TRBJ2-7): GAGVSQSPRYKVTKRGQDVALRCDPISGHVSLYWYRQALGQGPEFLTYFNYEAQQDKSGLPNDRFSAERPEGSISTLTIQRTEQRDSAMYRCASSLKGWQYFGPGTRLTVT.